This TCR beta chain originates from a study of identifying expanded T cells in peripheral blood. As for this clone: Its antigen remains unknown.

The repertoire was sequenced with immunoSEQ multiplex PCR; TCRdb's copy has only in-frame clones and lacks some. The sample has around 75,000 clones, 75% to 90% seen once. Germline V gene lookup returns CDR1 MNHEY and CDR2 SMNVEV (reference sequence). The CDR3 consists of 11 residues. The V segment lost 6 bases and the J segment 10 bases; nucleotides outside the gene matches: 3. Findings and limits, study-wide: Differentially abundant clones: around 1.1 between replicates, 15 to 17 at approximately 14 days, more than 18 at four. Approximately two-week clone count variance significantly increased as total template count grew.

The chain employs TRBV27 and TRBJ2-1; 7 positions match TRBD1. The receptor's source is a person aged 18-70 years in good health. Source material: blood. The CDR3 here is CASRRQGEQFF. In DNA, the CDR3 is TGTGCCAGCAGGCGACAGGGAGAGCAGTTCTTC.